This T cell receptor beta chain was recorded in a study of control samples from healthy donors and cancer patients. Germline assignment: CDR1 SGHRS and CDR2 YFSETQ. This CDR3 has 12 amino acids. Trimming removed 4 bases from V and 1 base from J, with 5 bases in between. Measured with immunoSEQ multiplex PCR; TCRdb has only the in-frame clones, and not every one. The sample shows some 140,000 clones, 89% of them seen only once. What was sequenced was PBMCs. V gene TRBV5-1 combines with J gene TRBJ1-1; D is undetermined. The sequence derives from a man aged 50-59 years with head and neck cancer. CDR3 nucleotide sequence: TGCGCCAGCAGCCGCGGGAACACTGAAGCTTTCTTT. It codes for CASSRGNTEAFF. The full variable domain, its missing parts supplied by reference TRBV5-1 and TRBJ1-1, is KAGVTQTPRYLIKTRGQQVTLSCSPISGHRSVSWYQQTPGQGLQFLFEYFSETQRNKGNFPGRFSGRQFSNSRSEMNVSTLELGDSALYLCASSRGNTEAFFGQGTRLTVV.